The sequence of this T cell receptor (beta chain) was determined in a study of blood T cell repertoires in COVID-19. Overall study context: The analysed material was cDNA or gDNA that came from T cells, B-cell-depleted T cells, or PBMCs.

Cohorts were based on clinical histories the participants reported. The CDR3 consists of 14 residues. Germline CDR1 SGDLS, CDR2 YYNGEE. V shed 2 bases, J shed 1 base, and the junction held 3 bases outside the gene matches. In the study's own analysis: Reference gene primers were amplified, and this amplification served to estimate nucleated cell counts. Generated by immunoSEQ multiplex PCR, the TCRdb table keeps only in-frame clones and is missing some. That table is the source of V, J and clone size, and D and trimming were worked out from the DNA. The sample has fewer than 500,000 clones; roughly 90% are singletons.

The clonotype was recovered from a woman in her thirties with acute COVID-19. The V and J genes are TRBV9 and TRBJ2-7, with 7 positions matching TRBD2. Sequenced sample: PBMCs or T cells enriched from blood (not recorded which). CDR3 in DNA: TGTGCCAGCAGCGTTGCGCGGGAGTCCTACGAGCAGTACTTC. It yields the protein CASSVARESYEQYF.